This TCR beta chain was identified during a study of shared clonotypes between healthy human individuals. Study conclusions and caveats: Naive subsets tended to show greater estimated richness than memory subsets. Rarefaction gave evidence that sorted-subset sequencing remained incomplete despite large depth.

The ends were cut back, 6 bases at V and 3 bases at J, with 16 bases in the middle. CDR3 length equals 15 residues. Germline assignment: CDR1 MNHNS and CDR2 SASEGT. Sorted-subset replicate PCRs used 200 ng DNA, approximately 33,000 T cell genomes. Measured with immunoSEQ multiplex PCR; TCRdb has only the in-frame clones, and not every one. The profile shows a few million clones, roughly 92% of them singletons. Notes on this clone: The target antigen is unknown.

All participating donors were Caucasian adults from Nashville, Tennessee. The clonotype comes from a man younger than 30 in good health. Some clones in this sample may be carry-over from other donors' samples. The sample taken for sequencing was naive CD4+ T cells from PBMCs. The subset was: CD45RA+ positively selected. The chain uses TRBV6-1 and TRBJ2-3, with D unclear. The chain's CDR3 is CASSLGPTATDTQYF. In nucleotides, the CDR3 is TGTGCCAGCAGCCTCGGACCAACTGCAACAGATACGCAGTATTTT.